In this sample, the clone carrying this T cell receptor (beta chain) turned up once. No antigen is known for it. The sample is drawn from a study of shared clonotypes between healthy human individuals. The study's findings and limits: Shared clonotypes: about 4.6% naive CD4, under 4% naive CD8, about 2.4% memory CD4, 0.35% to 0.5% memory CD8.

Selected positively for CCR7 and CD45RO-negative, naive CD8 cells excluded terminally differentiated effector memory CD45RA+ cells. Generated by immunoSEQ multiplex PCR, the TCRdb table keeps only in-frame clones and is missing some. The sample holds roughly 2 million clones, about 94% seen once. This TCR was sampled from a man younger than 35 in good health. Sequencing was carried out using naive CD8+ T cells sorted from blood.

CDR3 sequence (DNA): TGTGCCAGCAGGGCCCGTGTGGGGGGTGCCTACGAGCAGTACTTC. Its protein is CASRARVGGAYEQYF. The chain recombines TRBV2 with TRBJ2-7, with D possibly being TRBD2 (6 bases). This CDR3 has 15 residues. Trimming shortened V by 6 bases and J by 2 bases, and 17 bases separated the two germline ends. The germline V gene has CDR1 SNHLY and CDR2 FYNNEI.